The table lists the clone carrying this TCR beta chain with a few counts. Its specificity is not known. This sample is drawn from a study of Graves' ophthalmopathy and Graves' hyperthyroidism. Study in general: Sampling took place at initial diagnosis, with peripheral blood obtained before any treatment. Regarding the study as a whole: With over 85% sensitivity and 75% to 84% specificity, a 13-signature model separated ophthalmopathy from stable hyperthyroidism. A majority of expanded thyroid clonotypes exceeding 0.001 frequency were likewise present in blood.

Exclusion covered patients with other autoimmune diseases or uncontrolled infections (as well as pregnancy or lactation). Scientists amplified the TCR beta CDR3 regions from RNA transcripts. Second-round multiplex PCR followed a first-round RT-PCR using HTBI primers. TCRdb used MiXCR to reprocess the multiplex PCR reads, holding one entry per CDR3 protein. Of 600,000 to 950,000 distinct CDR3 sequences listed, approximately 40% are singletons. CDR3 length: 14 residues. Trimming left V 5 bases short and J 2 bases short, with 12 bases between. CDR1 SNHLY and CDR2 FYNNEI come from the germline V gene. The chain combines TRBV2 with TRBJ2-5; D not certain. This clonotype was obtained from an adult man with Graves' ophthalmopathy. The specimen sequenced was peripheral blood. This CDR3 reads CASSSSHGQETQYF. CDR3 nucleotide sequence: TGTGCCAGCAGTTCGTCCCACGGGCAAGAGACCCAGTACTTC.